This entry lists 29 T cell receptor beta chains sequenced from one sample in a study of blood T cell repertoires in COVID-19. The method was immunoSEQ multiplex PCR; TCRdb's version includes in-frame clones alone and lacks a portion of them. This table holds some 240,000 clones, 84% found once. Material: peripheral blood. These receptors all come from a woman aged 40 to 49 who had recovered from COVID-19.

In its sample, this clone was seen a few times. This chain joins TRBV2 and TRBJ1-5; unclear D gene. The CDR3 has 12 residues. CDR1 is SNHLY and CDR2 is FYNNEI in the germline V gene. V dropped 6 bases and J dropped 4 bases, with 7 bases sitting between them. The CDR3 protein is CASSEHNQPQHF. The CDR3 DNA reads TGTGCCAGCAGCGAGCATAATCAGCCCCAGCATTTT. Full variable domain (outside the CDR3, taken from reference TRBV2 and TRBJ1-5): EPEVTQTPSHQVTQMGQEVILRCVPISNHLYFYWYRQILGQKVEFLVSFYNNEISEKSEIFDDQFSVERPDGSNFTLKIRSTKLEDSAMYFCASSEHNQPQHFGDGTRLSIL.

As regards this clone: The same CDR3 arises from other DNA sequences in this sample as well. The chain uses TRBV10-3 and TRBJ1-2; no firm D call. Trimming pared 0 bases from V and 4 bases from J, leaving 9 bases between. CDR3 length: 14 residues. CDR1 ENHRY and CDR2 SYGVKD come from the germline V gene. In nucleotides, the CDR3 is TGTGCCATCAGTGAGTCGGACTCCAGCTATGGCTACACCTTC. Its translation is CAISESDSSYGYTF.

The chain joins TRBV18 to TRBJ2-1; TRBD2 aligns across 8 bases. CDR3 length equals 13 residues. Germline trimming cut 6 bases from V and 10 bases from J; bases unmatched to any gene: 8. CDR1 is KGHSH, CDR2 LQKENI, per germline. The CDR3 nucleotides are TGTGCCAGCTCTGGGACTAGAGGACGGGAGCAGTTCTTC. Amino acids: CASSGTRGREQFF. Full variable domain (missing parts from reference TRBV18 and TRBJ2-1): NAGVMQNPRHLVRRRGQEARLRCSPMKGHSHVYWYRQLPEEGLKFMVYLQKENIIDESGMPKERFSAEFPKEGPSILRIQQVVRGDSAAYFCASSGTRGREQFFGPGTRLTVL.

V is TRBV5-1 and J is TRBJ2-5; possible D gene TRBD2, 6 bases. CDR1 is SGHRS and CDR2 is YFSETQ in the germline V gene. The V and J ends lost 6 bases and 7 bases respectively, with 22 bases between them. The CDR3 runs 15 residues. CDR3 nucleotide sequence: TGCGCCAGCAAGGGCCTTAGGGAGGAAGAGTGGACCCAGTACTTC. Its protein is CASKGLREEEWTQYF.

This clone was recorded a few times. V and J are TRBV19 and TRBJ1-2, with TRBD1 matching 7 bases. The CDR3 is made up of 15 amino acids. The germline V gene encodes CDR1 LNHDA and CDR2 SQIVND (reference sequence). V shed 4 bases and J 1 base; nucleotides not matched to a gene: 6. The CDR3 spells CASSTSQGGNYGYTF. The DNA of the CDR3 is TGTGCCAGTAGTACATCGCAGGGGGGTAACTATGGCTACACCTTC.

The J gene is TRBJ2-2, the V gene TRBV24-1, with 8 nucleotides matching TRBD2. Per the germline V gene, CDR1 is KGHDR and CDR2 is SFDVKD. This CDR3 has 15 amino acids. Trimming at V came to 10 bases and at J to 8 bases, leaving 14 bases not matched to a gene. This chain's CDR3 is CATEKSGGGGGELFF. The CDR3 region has the DNA TGTGCCACAGAAAAGAGCGGGGGAGGAGGTGGGGAGCTGTTTTTT.

The chain joins TRBV6-6 to TRBJ1-2; 7 bases match TRBD1. The CDR3 has 13 residues. The V segment lost 7 bases and the J segment 4 bases; nucleotides outside the gene matches: 6. Germline CDR1 and CDR2: MNHNY and SVGAGI (reference sequence). CDR3 nucleotides: TGTGCCAGCACCCAGGGACAGTTCTATGGCTACACCTTC. Translating it yields CASTQGQFYGYTF.

This clone was recorded a few times. The genes are TRBV19 and TRBJ1-5; D is ambiguous. The V end lost 1 base, the J end lost 2 bases, and 6 bases lay between the germline ends. This CDR3 is 14 amino acids long. CDR1 is LNHDA and CDR2 is SQIVND in the germline V gene (reference sequence). The CDR3 DNA reads TGTGCCAGTAGTATAGTAGAAGGCAATCAGCCCCAGCATTTT. Amino acid sequence: CASSIVEGNQPQHF.

This clone was picked up a small number of times. J is TRBJ1-2 and V is TRBV7-2; possibly TRBD1 for D (5 bases). The V end was cut by 5 bases, the J end by 1 base, with 17 bases between. The germline V gene encodes CDR1 SGHTA and CDR2 FQGNSA. This CDR3 spans 16 amino acids. CDR3: CASSPDQGSRNYGYTF. CDR3 sequence (DNA): TGTGCCAGCAGCCCCGATCAGGGATCCCGTAACTATGGCTACACCTTC.

This chain uses TRBV5-5 with TRBJ2-2; 8 bases match TRBD2. Losses at the gene ends were 4 bases for V and 4 bases for J; bases not matched to a gene: 6. This CDR3 has 15 amino acids. Germline assignment: CDR1 SGHKS and CDR2 YYEKEE (reference sequence). Here the CDR3 reads CASSTTSVGTGELFF. The CDR3 DNA reads as TGTGCCAGCAGCACGACTAGCGTGGGCACCGGGGAGCTGTTTTTT.

The rearrangement joins TRBV11-2 to TRBJ2-5; 10 bases are a match to TRBD1. The CDR3 runs 14 residues. V lost 4 bases and J lost 5; bases outside the gene matches: 4. Germline V gives CDR1 SGHAT, CDR2 FQNNGV. The CDR3 DNA reads TGTGCCAGCAGCTGGGACAGGGGAAGCGAGACCCAGTACTTC. It codes for CASSWDRGSETQYF.

V gene TRBV6-1 combines with J gene TRBJ1-1; D not resolved. V lost 2 bases to trimming and J lost 13 bases, with 14 bases between them. Germline V CDR1 and CDR2: MNHNS, SASEGT. The CDR3 covers 12 residues. CDR3 coding DNA: TGTGCCAGCAGTGAATCAGGAACGGCGCGTTTCTTT. This translates into CASSESGTARFF.

This chain links TRBV5-1 with TRBJ2-1; a possible D gene is TRBD1 (6 bases). In germline, CDR1 is SGHRS, CDR2 YFSETQ. Deletions cut 4 bases from V and 0 bases from J, with 17 bases between. The CDR3 runs 17 residues. This CDR3 reads CASSPQGYSSSYNEQFF. The CDR3, as DNA: TGCGCCAGCAGCCCTCAGGGGTACTCTAGCTCCTACAATGAGCAGTTCTTC.

The chain uses TRBV5-5 and TRBJ1-1; TRBD1 matches 11 bases. Losses at the gene ends were 4 bases for V and 7 bases for J; bases not matched to a gene: 6. The CDR3 has 14 amino acids. Germline CDR1 is SGHKS and CDR2 is YYEKEE (reference sequence). The CDR3 DNA sequence: TGTGCCAGCAGCCCAAGGACAGGGGGCCTTGAAGCTTTCTTT. Protein product: CASSPRTGGLEAFF.

The chain uses TRBV9 and TRBJ2-7, with 8 bases identical to TRBD1. J gave up 2 bases and V 4 bases, and 5 bases lay outside the gene matches. CDR3 length equals 14 residues. CDR1 and CDR2 (germline): SGDLS, YYNGEE. CDR3 in DNA: TGTGCCAGCAGCCCCCAACAGGGGGCCTACGAGCAGTACTTC. The encoded protein is CASSPQQGAYEQYF. The whole variable domain, filled in from reference TRBV9 and TRBJ2-7, reads DSGVTQTPKHLITATGQRVTLRCSPRSGDLSVYWYQQSLDQGLQFLIQYYNGEERAKGNILERFSAQQFPDLHSELNLSSLELGDSALYFCASSPQQGAYEQYFGPGTRLTVT.

This clone turned up a few times. The V and J genes are TRBV6-4 and TRBJ1-4; D not certain. Trimming took 3 bases from V and 5 from J, leaving 7 bases between them. This CDR3 contains 13 residues. The germline gives CDR1 MRHNA, CDR2 SNTAGT. CDR3 bases: TGTGCCAGCAGTGAGTCGGGGAATGAAAAACTGTTTTTT. It translates to CASSESGNEKLFF.

J is TRBJ2-5 and V is TRBV10-3; TRBD1 matches at 9 bases. The CDR3 length is 16 residues. Germline V gene lookup returns CDR1 ENHRY and CDR2 SYGVKD. V shed 7 bases, J shed 5 bases, and the junction held 14 bases outside the gene matches. CDR3 bases: TGTGCCATCACAAGCGAAGGGACAGGGTTACGGGAGACCCAGTACTTC. Translated, it gives CAITSEGTGLRETQYF.

The chain recombines TRBV4-1 with TRBJ2-2; 7 bases fit TRBD1. The CDR3 length is 17 residues. CDR1 and CDR2 (germline): MGHRA, YSYEKL. Trimming took 0 bases from V and 4 from J; bases not matched to a gene: 8. CDR3 sequence: CASSQDHGTVRTGELFF. The CDR3 nucleotides are TGCGCCAGCAGCCAAGATCATGGGACAGTCCGCACCGGGGAGCTGTTTTTT.

This chain links TRBV5-1 with TRBJ2-7, with TRBD2 identical over 9 bases. This CDR3 contains 15 residues. Germline lookup yields CDR1 SGHRS and CDR2 YFSETQ. The junction had 9 bases not matched to a gene; V was cut back by 5 bases and J by 3 bases. The chain's CDR3 is CASSRAGGGGYEQYF. CDR3 nucleotides: TGCGCCAGCAGTCGCGCGGGCGGGGGGGGCTACGAGCAGTACTTC.

The rearrangement joins TRBV5-6 to TRBJ1-1; 7 nucleotides agree with TRBD1. The CDR3 is 14 residues long. V lost 3 bases and J lost 7; bases outside the gene matches: 9. Per germline, CDR1 SGHDT and CDR2 YYEEEE. CDR3 loop: CASSWGTALIEAFF. CDR3 bases: TGTGCCAGCAGCTGGGGGACAGCATTGATTGAAGCTTTCTTT.

Ten or more counts support this clone. The J gene is TRBJ2-1, the V gene TRBV6-5; D is ambiguous. Germline CDR1 and CDR2: MNHEY and SVGAGI. The CDR3 consists of 12 residues. With 5 bases removed from V and 7 bases from J, the gap between germline ends came to 9 bases. The CDR3 DNA is TGTGCCAGCAGTCCTACTTGGAATGAGCAGTTCTTC. This gives the protein CASSPTWNEQFF.

This sequence joins TRBV5-5 and TRBJ2-7; 7 bases fit TRBD2. The CDR3 totals 13 residues. The J segment lost 7 bases and the V segment lost 3 bases, leaving 7 bases of the junction unmatched. Germline V gene data show CDR1 as SGHKS and CDR2 as YYEKEE (reference sequence). The DNA for the CDR3 is TGTGCCAGCAGCTGGGACTACCTTGGGGAGCAGTACTTC. It is translated as CASSWDYLGEQYF.

The V call is TRBV20-1, the J call TRBJ2-7; TRBD2 is a possible D gene (6 bases). Germline CDR1 DFQATT, CDR2 SNEGSKA (reference sequence). V lost 6 bases, J lost 6 bases, and 12 bases lay in between. The CDR3 runs 11 residues. CDR3 sequence reads: CSASSGVEQYF. For the CDR3, the DNA is TGCAGTGCGAGTAGCGGTGTCGAGCAGTACTTC.

The chain recombines TRBV29-1 with TRBJ1-2; 9 bases align to TRBD1. V was clipped by 6 bases and J by 6 bases; unmatched bases: 8. Germline-derived CDR1 and CDR2 are SQVTM and ANQGSEA. The CDR3 has 13 amino acids. The CDR3: CSVARTGADGYTF. The CDR3 nucleotides read TGCAGCGTGGCCCGGACAGGGGCTGATGGCTACACCTTC.

The V and J genes are TRBV11-2 and TRBJ1-3, with no clear D. Trimming pared 3 bases from V and 3 bases from J, leaving 3 bases between. The CDR3 consists of 12 residues. CDR1 is SGHAT, CDR2 FQNNGV, per germline. The CDR3 region is CASSFNGNTIYF. In nucleotides, the CDR3 is TGTGCCAGCAGCTTCAATGGAAACACCATATATTTT.

The rearrangement links TRBV2 to TRBJ2-5; 7 bases are a match to TRBD1. Germline CDR1 is SNHLY and CDR2 is FYNNEI. The V gene end was trimmed by 10 bases and the J gene end by 3 bases; junction bases not matched to a gene: 20. This CDR3 is 17 amino acids long. This CDR3 reads CATYPRGGQVGEETQYF. CDR3 sequence (DNA): TGTGCCACCTACCCTCGAGGCGGACAGGTGGGAGAAGAGACCCAGTACTTC. The complete variable domain, with remaining parts taken from reference TRBV2 and TRBJ2-5, reads EPEVTQTPSHQVTQMGQEVILRCVPISNHLYFYWYRQILGQKVEFLVSFYNNEISEKSEIFDDQFSVERPDGSNFTLKIRSTKLEDSAMYFCATYPRGGQVGEETQYFGPGTRLLVL.

V is TRBV6-6 and J is TRBJ2-1, with D perhaps matching TRBD2 (5 bases). The germline CDR1 and CDR2 sequences are MNHNY and SVGAGI (reference sequence). The germline V and J ends were trimmed by 5 bases and 5 bases, with 22 bases remaining between them. The length of the CDR3 is 17 residues. In nucleotides, the CDR3 is TGTGCCAGCAGTCCCGGAGCTTTGGGGTACGGGAACAATGAGCAGTTCTTC. Translating gives CASSPGALGYGNNEQFF.

This chain joins TRBV15 and TRBJ1-3, with 7 bases matching TRBD1. V lost 6 bases and J lost 7; bases outside the gene matches: 6. The germline V gene encodes CDR1 LNHNV and CDR2 YYDKDF (reference sequence). The CDR3 covers 13 residues. In nucleotides, the CDR3 is TGTGCCACCAGAGGGGACAGTTTTAACACCATATATTTT. Protein sequence: CATRGDSFNTIYF.

The chain joins TRBV15 to TRBJ2-7, with a possible D match to TRBD1 (6 bases). Germline V gives CDR1 LNHNV, CDR2 YYDKDF (reference sequence). V was cut by 4 bases and J by 2 bases, with 15 bases left in between. The CDR3 runs 15 residues. In nucleotides, the CDR3 is TGTGCCACCAGCACCCTGGACAGAGGGGCCTACGAGCAGTACTTC. Its translation: CATSTLDRGAYEQYF.